This T cell receptor (beta chain) was found in a study of early T cells in non-severe SARS-CoV-2 infection (dated by TCRdb to about 2021). About the investigation overall: Bulk RNA from unsorted whole blood was used for TCR sequencing, so alpha and beta chains could not be paired.

This clonotype came up a few times. Its binding antigen is unknown. No per-base quality is available; no much larger clone lies one base away. Libraries were made using 5' RACE. Instrument on record: NextSeq 500. In the TCR library protocol, unique molecular identifiers were attached to individual cDNA molecules to correct for PCR bias and sequencing error. Both TCR alpha and beta chains were sequenced, and tight co-correlation was observed between alpha and beta sequence abundances in each sample. The paper's data handling went like this. Decombinator V4 was used to annotate TCR sequences for V gene, J gene and CDR3. TCRs were defined as expanded if a significant change between any two time points was detected under a Poisson model with p below 0.0001. TCR abundances were normalised to the total number of TCRs sequenced per sample and expressed as counts per million. TRAV1-2 paired with TRAJ12, TRAJ20 or TRAJ33 defined MAIT TCRs, while TRAV10 paired with TRAJ18 defined iNKT TCRs. VDJdb, accessed on 1 November 2021, was searched for TCRs annotated for CMV, EBV and SARS-CoV-2, and TCRs annotated for more than one antigen were excluded. TCRdb reworked the public reads: Q25 trimming with fastp, MiXCR clone assembly, productive beta chains retained. Rows are combined by CDR3 protein, so each entry shows the most common genes and DNA. The V and J calls come from TCRdb's annotation, not from the publication. For this sample the table gives approximately 66,000 distinct CDR3 sequences, of which around 14% were detected only once. The ten largest clones represent roughly 5% of the sample.

Per the germline V gene, SGHTA is the CDR1 and FQGNSA is the CDR2. Measured from the cysteine to the phenylalanine, the CDR3 is 12 residues long. Of all the DNA, just the CDR3 is kept, 36 bases in frame from base 1. Clipping removes 4 bases from V and 6 bases from J, with 1 as the unmatched junction base count. The investigation overall reported the following: VDJdb matching was skewed toward anti-spike CD8 responses and likely underestimated virus-specific expansions by missing private and CD4 specificities.

The study was a case-control design nested within a healthcare worker cohort in London, UK, with weekly nasopharyngeal swab PCR tests and blood sampling. Healthcare workers were enrolled in the week of the UK lockdown, from 23 to 31 March 2020, and were followed every week for up to roughly 16 weeks. The source of this sequence is an adult who was a healthcare worker with PCR-confirmed SARS-CoV-2 infection or an uninfected control (not recorded which). The specimen was whole blood. The sequence is built from TRBV7-2 and TRBJ2-7; 9 central bases correspond to TRBD1. CDR3 protein: CASSWTGVEQYF. At the DNA level, the sequence is TGTGCCAGCAGCTGGACAGGGGTCGAGCAGTACTTC.